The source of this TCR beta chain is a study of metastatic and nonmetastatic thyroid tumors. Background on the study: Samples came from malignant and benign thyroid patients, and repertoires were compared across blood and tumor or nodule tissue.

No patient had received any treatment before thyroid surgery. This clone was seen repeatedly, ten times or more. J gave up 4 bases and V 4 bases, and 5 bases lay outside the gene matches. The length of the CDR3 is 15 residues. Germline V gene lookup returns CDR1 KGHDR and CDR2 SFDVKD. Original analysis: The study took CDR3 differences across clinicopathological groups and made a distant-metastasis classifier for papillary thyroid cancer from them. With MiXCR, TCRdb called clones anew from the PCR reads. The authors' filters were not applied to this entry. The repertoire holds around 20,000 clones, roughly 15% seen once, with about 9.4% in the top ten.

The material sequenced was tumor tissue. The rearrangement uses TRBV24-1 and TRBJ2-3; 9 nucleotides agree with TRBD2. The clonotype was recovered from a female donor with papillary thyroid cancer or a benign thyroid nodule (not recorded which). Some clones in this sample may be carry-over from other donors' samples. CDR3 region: CATSEVAGAPDTQYF. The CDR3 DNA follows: TGTGCCACCAGTGAGGTAGCGGGGGCCCCAGATACGCAGTATTTT.